This entry lists 31 T cell receptor beta chains sequenced from one sample in a study of T cells in Graves' hyperthyroidism and ophthalmopathy. Using RNA transcripts as the source, TCR beta CDR3 regions were amplified. The HTBI set primed first-round TCR CDR3 RT-PCR. TCRdb re-derived calls from the multiplex PCR reads in MiXCR, one entry per CDR3 protein. The table records around 690,000 distinct CDR3 sequences, 15% to 20% of them present only once. The sequencing sample was made of blood. The source of these receptors is a middle-aged man with Graves' hyperthyroidism.

This clonotype was counted only a few times. The rearrangement uses TRBV15 and TRBJ2-7; the D gene is possibly TRBD1 (6 bases). The ends were cut back, 3 bases at V and 4 bases at J, with 16 bases in the middle. The germline V gene encodes CDR1 LNHNV and CDR2 YYDKDF (reference sequence). CDR3 length equals 15 residues. This chain's CDR3 is CATSRVVSQGYEQYF. CDR3 DNA sequence: TGTGCCACCAGCAGGGTCGTAAGTCAGGGGTACGAGCAGTACTTC.

As concerns this clonotype: This may arise from a read error, as a much more abundant clone is one base away. V is TRBV28 and J is TRBJ2-3; 13 nucleotides align to TRBD2. Germline lookup yields CDR1 MDHEN and CDR2 SYDVKM. Unmatched junction bases numbered 12, after V lost 4 bases and J lost 8 bases. The CDR3 sequence is 17 residues long. Here the CDR3 DNA reads TGTGCCAGCAGTTCATTCGGACTAGCGGGAGCGGCAGGTACGCAGTATTTT. It codes for CASSSFGLAGAAGTQYF.

This clonotype was detected many times. The chain carries TRBV12-3 or TRBV12-4 and TRBJ1-1, with TRBD1 as a possible D gene (6 bases). Trimming stripped 3 bases from V and 1 base from J, with 15 bases between. This CDR3 contains 16 residues. The CDR3: CASSFRRGGANTEAFF. The CDR3 coding sequence is TGTGCCAGCAGTTTTCGTAGGGGGGGGGCGAACACTGAAGCTTTCTTT.

This clonotype came up many times. The chain has TRBV12-3 or TRBV12-4 and TRBJ1-6, with D possibly TRBD1 on 5 matching bases. This CDR3 spans 12 amino acids. V lost 7 bases and J lost 7, with 8 bases in between. In DNA form, the CDR3 reads TGTGCCAGCACAGGGATCAATTCACCCCTCCACTTT. Translating it yields CASTGINSPLHF.

This clonotype was recorded a few times. V gene TRBV10-3 combines with J gene TRBJ2-1; 8 bases fit TRBD2. Germline V gene lookup returns CDR1 ENHRY and CDR2 SYGVKD. With V trimmed by 3 bases and J by 0 bases, 7 bases remained unmatched. This CDR3 contains 17 residues. For the CDR3, the DNA is TGTGCCATCAGTGACAGGGGCGGGAGGAGCTCCTACAATGAGCAGTTCTTC. Translating gives CAISDRGGRSSYNEQFF.

In this sample, this clonotype turned up many times. The chain recombines TRBV2 with TRBJ2-3; a possible D gene is TRBD2 (7 bases). The CDR3 has 15 residues. Germline CDR1 SNHLY, CDR2 FYNNEI. V was shortened by 5 bases and J by 6 bases, with 18 bases between the two germline ends. The CDR3 bases are TGTGCCAGCAGTAGGGGGAGGGGGGAAACGGATACGCAGTATTTT. It codes for CASSRGRGETDTQYF.

The chain is built from TRBV6-2 or TRBV6-3 and TRBJ2-7; 9 positions match TRBD1. CDR3 size: 15 residues. V lost 6 bases, J lost 3 bases, and 9 bases stayed unmatched. The germline CDR1 and CDR2 sequences are MNHEY and SVGEGT. The CDR3 nucleotides are TGTGCCAGCAGACCAACGGACAGGGGTGGCTACGAGCAGTACTTC. Protein sequence: CASRPTDRGGYEQYF.

Only a few counts were recorded for this clonotype. The chain employs TRBV30 and TRBJ2-3; D call uncertain. Trimming pared 1 base from V and 1 base from J, leaving 12 bases between. Germline V gene lookup returns CDR1 GTSNPN and CDR2 SVGIG (reference sequence). This CDR3 comprises 15 residues. CDR3: CAWSGVRLGTDTQYF. CDR3 sequence (DNA): TGTGCCTGGAGTGGGGTCAGGTTGGGCACAGATACGCAGTATTTT.

The V call is TRBV5-1, the J call TRBJ1-4; 7 bases fit TRBD1. V was pared by 4 bases and J by 6 bases, with 6 bases of the junction left unmatched. Germline loops: CDR1 SGHRS, CDR2 YFSETQ. This CDR3 has 14 residues. Here the CDR3 DNA reads TGCGCCAGCAGCCTCGGGACAGAGTATGAAAAACTGTTTTTT. Protein sequence: CASSLGTEYEKLFF.

At least ten counts were recorded for this clonotype. The gene calls are TRBV5-1 and TRBJ2-1; 9 positions agree with TRBD1. This CDR3 has 16 amino acids. J gave up 9 bases and V 4 bases, and 14 bases lay outside the gene matches. CDR1 is SGHRS, CDR2 YFSETQ, per germline. The CDR3, as DNA: TGCGCCAGCAGCGTCGCGGGACAGGGAGGCCTTAGTGAGCAGTTCTTC. It translates to CASSVAGQGGLSEQFF.

The chain is built from TRBV7-9 and TRBJ2-7; D is uncertain. V was trimmed by 2 bases and J by 4 bases, leaving 15 bases between them. Germline loops: CDR1 SEHNR, CDR2 FQNEAQ (reference sequence). The CDR3 is 15 amino acids. CDR3 loop: CASSLNLGILYEQYF. In DNA, the CDR3 is TGTGCCAGCAGCTTAAACCTGGGAATCTTGTACGAGCAGTACTTC.

Ten or more counts support this clonotype. The chain links TRBV28 to TRBJ1-5, with 10 nucleotides matching TRBD1. The trim removed 4 bases at V and 7 bases at J, leaving 7 bases unmatched. Germline V gene lookup returns CDR1 MDHEN and CDR2 SYDVKM. The CDR3 runs 15 residues. CDR3 protein: CASSSPTGGRQPQHF. The CDR3 DNA reads TGTGCCAGCAGTTCCCCGACAGGGGGCCGACAGCCCCAGCATTTT.

The chain links TRBV2 to TRBJ2-7; unclear D gene. CDR1 is SNHLY and CDR2 is FYNNEI in the germline V gene. The CDR3 sequence is 14 residues long. Trimming removed 7 bases at V and 3 bases at J, with 16 bases between. CDR3 bases: TGTGCCAGCACCACCCTCAGATACCTCTACGAGCAGTACTTC. It is translated as CASTTLRYLYEQYF.

This clonotype has at least ten counts. This sequence joins TRBV20-1 and TRBJ1-1, with D hard to call. CDR3 size: 13 residues. Trimming removed 1 base at V and 4 bases at J, with 10 bases between. Germline lookup yields CDR1 DFQATT and CDR2 SNEGSKA (reference sequence). CDR3 DNA: TGCAGTGCTAGAGTTAAGGCTTCCACTGAAGCTTTCTTT. Amino acid sequence: CSARVKASTEAFF.

This clonotype was recorded many times. V usage is TRBV2 and J usage is TRBJ2-1, with TRBD2 as a possible D gene (5 bases). Germline CDR1 and CDR2: SNHLY and FYNNEI. Between the trimmed V and J ends, which lost 9 bases and 4 bases, there was a span of 19 bases. The length of the CDR3 is 15 residues. For the CDR3, the DNA is TGTGCCAGTGTCCGGTGGGAGACTTCATACAATGAGCAGTTCTTC. Its protein is CASVRWETSYNEQFF.

This clonotype has a count of ten or more. The chain combines TRBV28 with TRBJ2-5, with 7 bases matching TRBD2. Germline V gene lookup returns CDR1 MDHEN and CDR2 SYDVKM. This CDR3 comprises 18 residues. V gave up 2 bases and J gave up 4 bases; unmatched junction bases: 16. The CDR3 is CASSLPPGREWGGETQYF. CDR3 DNA sequence: TGTGCCAGCAGTTTACCGCCGGGGCGGGAGTGGGGTGGAGAGACCCAGTACTTC.

This clonotype was recorded many times. The rearrangement joins TRBV2 to TRBJ2-1; possible D gene TRBD2, 6 bases. The CDR3 sequence is 14 residues long. Between the trimmed V and J ends, which lost 7 bases and 3 bases, there was a span of 13 bases. The germline gives CDR1 SNHLY, CDR2 FYNNEI. CDR3 in DNA: TGTGCCAGCATGATAGCGGTTAACTACAATGAGCAGTTCTTC. Its protein is CASMIAVNYNEQFF.

This rearrangement joins TRBV6-1 to TRBJ1-2, with D possibly matching TRBD1 (5 bases). Per the germline V gene, CDR1 is MNHNS and CDR2 is SASEGT. The CDR3 extends over 15 amino acids. The V gene lost 5 bases and the J gene lost 2 bases, with 15 bases spanning the gap. CDR3 DNA sequence: TGTGCCAGCAGTTCCGGACCGGGACTCAACTATGGCTACACCTTC. Protein sequence: CASSSGPGLNYGYTF.

This clonotype was detected ten times or more. The chain employs TRBV27 and TRBJ1-2; no clear D gene. The CDR3 sequence is 13 residues long. Germline loops: CDR1 MNHEY, CDR2 SMNVEV (reference sequence). V was cut by 3 bases and J by 7 bases, with 12 bases left in between. CDR3 bases: TGTGCCAGCAGTTTGGCCCGATCGGGTGGCTACACCTTC. This codes for CASSLARSGGYTF.

This clonotype was observed a few times. This rearrangement joins TRBV2 to TRBJ1-1, with D maybe TRBD1 (5 bases). The germline V gene encodes CDR1 SNHLY and CDR2 FYNNEI. CDR3 length equals 15 residues. Trimming pared 3 bases from V and 7 bases from J, leaving 18 bases between. CDR3 DNA sequence: TGTGCCAGCAGTGATGTCGGACCGGGGGAAAGTGAAGCTTTCTTT. Residues: CASSDVGPGESEAFF.

This clonotype was found many times. The chain combines TRBV28 with TRBJ2-7, with 13 bases fitting TRBD2. This CDR3 comprises 15 residues. Losses at the gene ends were 3 bases for V and 5 bases for J; bases not matched to a gene: 4. Germline values: CDR1 MDHEN, CDR2 SYDVKM. The CDR3 sequence is CASSFMGLAGNEQYF. CDR3 bases: TGTGCCAGCAGTTTTATGGGACTAGCGGGAAACGAGCAGTACTTC.

This clonotype was counted at least ten times. The genes are TRBV7-3 and TRBJ2-5; TRBD2 aligns across 10 bases. Trimming removed 1 base from V and 5 bases from J; junction bases left unmatched: 13. The CDR3 spans 18 residues. In germline, CDR1 is SGHTA, CDR2 FQGTGA. The CDR3 here is CASSLKGRLAGVLETQYF. The CDR3 nucleotides are TGTGCCAGCAGCTTAAAGGGTAGGCTAGCGGGAGTTCTGGAGACCCAGTACTTC.

This clonotype was counted only a few times. This sequence joins TRBV20-1 and TRBJ2-2; 15 bases are shared with TRBD2. Unmatched junction bases numbered 5, after V lost 0 bases and J lost 6 bases. This CDR3 contains 17 residues. From germline, CDR1 is DFQATT and CDR2 SNEGSKA (reference sequence). Here the CDR3 reads CSARDPWTSGRAGELFF. The CDR3 DNA is TGCAGTGCTAGAGACCCCTGGACTAGCGGGAGGGCCGGGGAGCTGTTTTTT.

This clonotype was counted only a few times. The chain employs TRBV24-1 and TRBJ1-5; the D is unclear. CDR1 is KGHDR and CDR2 is SFDVKD in the germline V gene. CDR3 size: 15 residues. V dropped 9 bases and J dropped 0 bases, with 14 bases sitting between them. CDR3 sequence reads: CATGVPDRSNQPQHF. CDR3 nucleotide sequence: TGTGCCACCGGAGTCCCCGATCGTAGCAATCAGCCCCAGCATTTT.

The chain couples TRBV27 to TRBJ1-2; 9 bases are shared with TRBD1. The CDR3 length is 15 residues. In germline, CDR1 is MNHEY, CDR2 SMNVEV (reference sequence). The V and J ends lost 5 bases and 4 bases, in that order; junction bases with no gene match: 8. CDR3 sequence reads: CASSVTGGAGYGYTF. CDR3 bases: TGTGCCAGCAGTGTAACAGGGGGCGCTGGCTATGGCTACACCTTC.

This clonotype was observed at least ten times. The chain has TRBV19 and TRBJ1-5; 7 nucleotides line up with TRBD1. Germline loops: CDR1 LNHDA, CDR2 SQIVND (reference sequence). This CDR3 contains 17 residues. Trimming at V came to 3 bases and at J to 6 bases, leaving 14 bases not matched to a gene. The CDR3 spells CASSMNRGPSRIQPQHF. The CDR3 DNA is TGTGCCAGTAGTATGAATAGGGGGCCCTCACGGATTCAGCCCCAGCATTTT.

This clonotype was recorded a few times. The J gene is TRBJ2-1, the V gene TRBV28; possible D gene TRBD2, 5 bases. This CDR3 has 12 amino acids. Trimming removed 7 bases from V and 11 bases from J, with 15 bases in between. Germline V gene lookup returns CDR1 MDHEN and CDR2 SYDVKM. The CDR3 loop is CASNSRTAKQFF. For the CDR3, the DNA is TGTGCCAGCAATTCGAGGACTGCAAAGCAGTTCTTC.

The CDR3 region is CASSLGDREIDRETQYF. CDR3 nucleotides: TGTGCCAGCAGCTTAGGGGACAGGGAAATAGATAGAGAGACCCAGTACTTC. This chain links TRBV5-4 with TRBJ2-5; 9 positions match TRBD1. This CDR3 has 17 residues. The germline V gene has CDR1 SGHNT and CDR2 YYREEE (reference sequence). After removal of 2 bases from V and 4 bases from J, the junction contained 12 bases not matched to a gene.

The gene calls are TRBV18 and TRBJ2-7; D is possibly TRBD1 (5 bases). V was cut by 1 base and J by 5 bases, with 21 bases left in between. The CDR3 length is 17 residues. Germline V CDR1 and CDR2: KGHSH, LQKENI. The CDR3 is CASSPRQGGLTRDEQYF. Here the CDR3 DNA reads TGTGCCAGCTCACCACGTCAGGGCGGATTAACGCGCGACGAGCAGTACTTC.

This chain joins TRBV24-1 and TRBJ2-1; TRBD2 matches at 8 bases. Germline CDR1 and CDR2: KGHDR and SFDVKD. V shed 4 bases and J 2 bases; nucleotides not matched to a gene: 3. The CDR3 is made up of 15 amino acids. The CDR3 DNA follows: TGTGCCACCAGTGACCCGGGACTAGCCTACAATGAGCAGTTCTTC. The encoded protein is CATSDPGLAYNEQFF.

This clonotype was counted at least ten times. The rearrangement joins TRBV6-1 to TRBJ2-7; 8 nucleotides agree with TRBD1. The germline V gene has CDR1 MNHNS and CDR2 SASEGT. The CDR3 is 16 residues long. The V segment lost 5 bases and the J segment 0 bases; nucleotides outside the gene matches: 9. The CDR3 reads CASSRPPGQGSYEQYF. CDR3 nucleotide sequence: TGTGCCAGCAGTCGTCCCCCCGGACAGGGCTCCTACGAGCAGTACTTC.